The sequence of this T cell receptor (beta chain) was determined in a study of T cells after posttransplantation cyclophosphamide. The table lists this clone with a count of one. Its antigen is not known. Study-level results: Donor-recipient repertoire similarity was low at 1-2 months, rising over year one. Skin or GI-infiltrating T cells shared few TRB sequences with blood. Recipient CMV seropositivity and CMV reactivation strongly tracked TRB clonality.

Trimming removed 0 bases from V and 0 bases from J, with 9 bases in between. The CDR3 spans 14 residues. Germline V lookup: CDR1 SQVTM, CDR2 ANQGSEA. The data were produced by immunoSEQ multiplex PCR, yet TCRdb's version contains in-frame clones alone and is incomplete. The sample has roughly 49,000 clones, around 83% seen once. The sequence was obtained from a man aged 25 to 45 with a blood cancer, CMV-positive, and with a related stem cell donor. V and J are TRBV29-1 and TRBJ2-7; D is ambiguous. Sequencing was done on a sample of PBMCs. The CDR3 DNA reads as TGCAGCGTTGAAGATCTAGACGTCTCCTACGAGCAGTACTTC. Its translation is CSVEDLDVSYEQYF.